The clone carrying this T cell receptor (beta chain) was observed once. Trimming stripped 5 bases from V and 6 bases from J, with 20 bases between. Germline values: CDR1 LNHDA, CDR2 SQIVND (reference sequence). The CDR3 consists of 15 residues. The data derive from a study of blood T cell repertoires in COVID-19. Study information: Donors in the United States, Italy and Spain gave samples during acute or convalescent COVID-19. In each case, the material was cDNA or gDNA derived from T cells, B-cell-depleted T cells, or PBMCs.

Generated by immunoSEQ multiplex PCR, the TCRdb table keeps only in-frame clones and is missing some. The data show tens of thousands of clones, around 82% seen once. Source material: peripheral blood. The TCR comes from a woman older than 75 with acute or convalescent COVID-19. The J gene is TRBJ2-7, the V gene TRBV19; the D gene is possibly TRBD2 (7 bases). In DNA form, the CDR3 reads TGTGCCAGTAGTGCCGCTGGGGGGGCCTTCCGCGAGCAGTACTTC. The encoded protein is CASSAAGGAFREQYF.